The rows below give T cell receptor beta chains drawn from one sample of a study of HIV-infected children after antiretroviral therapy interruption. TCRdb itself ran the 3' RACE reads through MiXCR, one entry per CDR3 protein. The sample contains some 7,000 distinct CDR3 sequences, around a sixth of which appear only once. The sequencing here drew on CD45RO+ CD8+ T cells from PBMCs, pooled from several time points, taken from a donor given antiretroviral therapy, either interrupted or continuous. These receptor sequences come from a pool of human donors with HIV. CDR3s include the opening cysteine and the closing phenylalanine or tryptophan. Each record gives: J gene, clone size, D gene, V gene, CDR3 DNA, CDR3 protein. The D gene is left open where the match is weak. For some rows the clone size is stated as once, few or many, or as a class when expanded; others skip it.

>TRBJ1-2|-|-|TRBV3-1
TGTGCCAGCAGCCAAGGTACACAGTATGGCTACACCTTC
CASSQGTQYGYTF
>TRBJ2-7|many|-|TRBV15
TGTGCCACCAGCAGAGCGGAGGGGGTACGGGAGCAGTACTTC
CATSRAEGVREQYF
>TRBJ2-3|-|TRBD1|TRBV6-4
TGTGCCAGCAGTGTCGGGACAGGGGGGGCAGATACGCAGTATTTT
CASSVGTGGADTQYF
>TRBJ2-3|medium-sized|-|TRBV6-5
TGTGCCAGCAGTTACTCCTTACAGGAGGCGCAGTATTTT
CASSYSLQEAQYF
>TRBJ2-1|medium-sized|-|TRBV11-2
TGTGCCAGCAGCCCGCGCACAGGACTCTACAATGAGCAGTTCTTC
CASSPRTGLYNEQFF
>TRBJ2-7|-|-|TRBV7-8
TGTGCCAGCAGCTTAGCACGGATCTACGAGCAGTACTTC
CASSLARIYEQYF
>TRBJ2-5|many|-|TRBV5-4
TGTGCCAGCAGCAGGGAGACAGTACAAGAGACCCAGTACTTC
CASSRETVQETQYF
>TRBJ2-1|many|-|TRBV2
TGTGCCAGAACTCTGCGGTCGAGCTCCTACAATGAGCAGTTCTTC
CARTLRSSSYNEQFF
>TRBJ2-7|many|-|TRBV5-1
TGCGCCAGCAGCTTTGCAGGGCACGAATCCTACGAGCAGTACTTC
CASSFAGHESYEQYF
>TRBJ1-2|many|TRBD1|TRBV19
TGTGCCAGTACCCTTCATTTTGAGGGGGCAACGAGCTACACCTTC
CASTLHFEGATSYTF
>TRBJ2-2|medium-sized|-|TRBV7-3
TGTGCCAGCAGCTTAACGCAGGGAACCGGGGAGCTGTTTTTT
CASSLTQGTGELFF
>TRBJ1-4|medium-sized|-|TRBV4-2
TGTGCCAGCAGCCAAGTGGGAGCAACTAATGAAAAACTGTTTTTT
CASSQVGATNEKLFF
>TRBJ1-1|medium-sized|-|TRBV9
TGTGCCAGCAGCGTTCTCGCAGAGCCAACCACTGAAGCTTTCTTT
CASSVLAEPTTEAFF
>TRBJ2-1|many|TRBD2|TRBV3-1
TGTGCCAGCAGCCATTCTCAGGGAGGGAGTGAGCAGTTCTTC
CASSHSQGGSEQFF
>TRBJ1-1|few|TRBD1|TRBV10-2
TGCGCCAGCAAGTCTCAGGGGGGAGGTACGAGGACTGAAGCTTTCTTT
CASKSQGGGTRTEAFF
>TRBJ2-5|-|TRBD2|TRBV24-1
TGTGCCACCAGTGAGCCCGGGACTAGCGGGATTGAGACCCAGTACTTC
CATSEPGTSGIETQYF
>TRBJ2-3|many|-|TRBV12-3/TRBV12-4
TGTGCCAGCAACCCCAGGGGGGGGGCTAGGGATACGCAGTATTTT
CASNPRGGARDTQYF
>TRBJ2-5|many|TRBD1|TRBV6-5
TGTGCCAGCACCTGGGACAGTCAAGAGACCCAGTACTTC
CASTWDSQETQYF
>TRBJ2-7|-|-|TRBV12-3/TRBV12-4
TGTGCCAACAGTTTAGCGCTTTCACAGGGTCGTGAGTACTTC
CANSLALSQGREYF
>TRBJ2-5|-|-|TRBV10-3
TGTGCCATCAGTCTAGCGAGAGGAGAGACCCAGTACTTC
CAISLARGETQYF
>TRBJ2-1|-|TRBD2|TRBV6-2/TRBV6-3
TGTGCCAGCACCACCGGGACTAGCGGGAGGGCCGAGAATGAGCAGTTCTTC
CASTTGTSGRAENEQFF
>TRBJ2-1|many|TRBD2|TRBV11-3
TGTGCCAGCAGCGGGACTATCCTTATAGAGTTCTTC
CASSGTILIEFF
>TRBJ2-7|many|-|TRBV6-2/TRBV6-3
TGTGCCAGCAGTTACTCGTCCCAGGCCGCTACCTACGAGCAGTACTTC
CASSYSSQAATYEQYF